These 22 T cell receptor beta chains came from one sample sequenced in a study of OX40 agonist ivuxolimab in advanced cancers. Profiled with immunoSEQ multiplex PCR; TCRdb holds only in-frame clones, not every one. The table has under 85,000 clones, around 87% seen once; the top ten hold 2.5% to 3%. Sequenced here: CD4+ or CD8+ T cells sorted from blood, sampled in a trial of the OX40 agonist ivuxolimab. The receptors stem from an adult with an advanced solid tumor such as melanoma, head and neck, liver or kidney cancer.

This clone occurred once. The CDR3 protein is CASSLQGWETQYF. CDR3 nucleotide sequence: TGTGCCAGCAGTCTACAGGGGTGGGAGACCCAGTACTTC. This chain uses TRBV6-1 with TRBJ2-5; TRBD1 matches 7 bases. The V gene's germline CDR1 is MNHNS and CDR2 SASEGT. This CDR3 has 13 residues. The V and J ends lost 5 bases and 5 bases, in that order; junction bases with no gene match: 5.

The chain recombines TRBV4-3 with TRBJ1-4, with unresolved D. The CDR3 contains 16 residues. Germline loops: CDR1 LGHNA, CDR2 YSLEER. Trimming stripped 1 base from V and 7 bases from J, with 16 bases between. The CDR3 nucleotides read TGCGCCAGCAGCCAAGGTTCAGGCGCCGGGAGTGAAAAACTGTTTTTT. Its translation is CASSQGSGAGSEKLFF.

The chain uses TRBV18 and TRBJ2-5; maybe TRBD2 (5 bases). Germline loops: CDR1 KGHSH, CDR2 LQKENI. Trimming removed 0 bases at V and 3 bases at J, with 8 bases between. This CDR3 comprises 14 residues. The CDR3 is CASSPPSGKETQYF. In nucleotides, the CDR3 is TGTGCCAGCTCACCACCATCGGGAAAAGAGACCCAGTACTTC.

The chain uses TRBV5-1 and TRBJ1-3, with D maybe TRBD1 (5 bases). The V gene's germline CDR1 is SGHRS and CDR2 YFSETQ. Trimming left V 0 bases short and J 0 bases short, with 10 bases between. The CDR3 consists of 16 residues. CDR3 sequence: CASSLAGSRSGNTIYF. CDR3 DNA: TGCGCCAGCAGCTTGGCAGGGAGCCGCTCTGGAAACACCATATATTTT.

This rearrangement joins TRBV6-1 to TRBJ2-1, with TRBD1 matching 10 bases. The CDR3 has 14 amino acids. Per germline, CDR1 MNHNS and CDR2 SASEGT. After removal of 4 bases from V and 7 bases from J, the junction contained 4 bases not matched to a gene. DNA of the CDR3: TGTGCCAGCAGTGGCAGGACAGGGGGTAATGAGCAGTTCTTC. It encodes CASSGRTGGNEQFF.

The chain employs TRBV2 and TRBJ1-2; D remains unclear. The CDR3 consists of 14 residues. Germline V gene lookup returns CDR1 SNHLY and CDR2 FYNNEI. With 2 bases removed from V and 4 bases from J, the gap between germline ends came to 11 bases. The CDR3 protein is CASSELDGSYGYTF. The CDR3 DNA follows: TGTGCCAGCAGTGAATTGGACGGGAGCTATGGCTACACCTTC.

Written as DNA, the CDR3 is TGTGCCAGCAGCTTAGGTCAGGGGAGAGGAACTGAAGCTTTCTTT. This codes for CASSLGQGRGTEAFF. This chain links TRBV11-1 with TRBJ1-1, with D possibly being TRBD1 (6 bases). The CDR3 is 15 amino acids. CDR1 and CDR2 from the germline V gene are SGHAT and FQDESV (reference sequence). V was pared by 1 base and J by 5 bases, with 14 bases between.

This clone was observed a few times. The chain carries TRBV6-6 and TRBJ2-7; tentatively, D is TRBD2 (5 bases). This CDR3 is 12 amino acids long. V shed 7 bases and J shed 3 bases, with 10 bases lying between them. Germline assignment: CDR1 MNHNY and CDR2 SVGAGI (reference sequence). CDR3 coding DNA: TGTGCCAGCAAGTGGGCGGGCTACGAGCAGTACTTC. Protein sequence: CASKWAGYEQYF.

The V call is TRBV6-1, the J call TRBJ1-1; D uncertain. Germline CDR1 is MNHNS and CDR2 is SASEGT. The CDR3 totals 13 residues. V was shortened by 5 bases and J by 0 bases, with 7 bases between the two germline ends. The CDR3 spells CASSTGLNTEAFF. CDR3 DNA sequence: TGTGCCAGCAGTACGGGGTTGAACACTGAAGCTTTCTTT.

The J gene is TRBJ2-3, the V gene TRBV4-3; the D is unclear. CDR3 length: 13 amino acids. Germline V gene data show CDR1 as LGHNA and CDR2 as YSLEER. V was clipped by 6 bases and J by 2 bases, with 9 bases between them. As DNA, the CDR3 is TGCGCCAGCAGTATTAATCCCACAGATACGCAGTATTTT. Translation: CASSINPTDTQYF.

The rearrangement uses TRBV29-1 and TRBJ2-7; the D gene is possibly TRBD2 (7 bases). Germline V gene data show CDR1 as SQVTM and CDR2 as ANQGSEA. V dropped 3 bases and J dropped 7 bases, with 13 bases sitting between them. The CDR3 extends over 12 amino acids. This chain's CDR3 is CSVDGGAREQYF. CDR3 nucleotides: TGCAGCGTTGATGGGGGGGCAAGGGAGCAGTACTTC.

The chain carries TRBV7-6 and TRBJ2-3; a possible D gene is TRBD1 (6 bases). With 2 bases removed from V and 6 bases from J, the gap between germline ends came to 15 bases. Germline CDR1 reads SGHVS; CDR2 reads FNYEAQ. The CDR3 length is 15 residues. CDR3 amino acids: CASSLQSDRRDTQYF. Here the CDR3 DNA reads TGTGCCAGCAGCTTACAATCGGACAGAAGGGATACGCAGTATTTT.

This clone was counted a few times. The rearrangement links TRBV5-4 to TRBJ1-2; TRBD1 matches at 9 bases. The CDR3 runs to 15 residues. Trimming at V came to 0 bases and at J to 4 bases, leaving 4 bases not matched to a gene. Germline-derived CDR1 and CDR2 are SGHNT and YYREEE (reference sequence). In DNA form, the CDR3 reads TGTGCCAGCAGCTTGGCCGGGACAGGGATCTATGGCTACACCTTC. This encodes CASSLAGTGIYGYTF.

This chain links TRBV19 with TRBJ2-7; no definite D call. The germline V and J ends were trimmed by 6 bases and 3 bases, with 15 bases remaining between them. From germline, CDR1 is LNHDA and CDR2 SQIVND (reference sequence). The CDR3 consists of 14 residues. The CDR3, as DNA: TGTGCCAGTAGATCAGAGGAGAAAAACTACGAGCAGTACGTC. Amino acid sequence: CASRSEEKNYEQYV.

This chain links TRBV10-2 with TRBJ1-2, with 8 bases that match TRBD1. Germline lookup yields CDR1 WSHSY and CDR2 SAAADI. The V and J ends lost 6 bases and 6 bases, in that order; junction bases with no gene match: 6. This CDR3 is 13 amino acids long. CDR3 region: CASSSGQGNGYTF. Here the CDR3 DNA reads TGCGCCAGCAGCTCCGGACAGGGAAATGGCTACACCTTC.

V and J are TRBV6-5 and TRBJ1-2; tentative D call: TRBD1 (5 bases). Trimming pared 1 base from V and 4 bases from J, leaving 10 bases between. The CDR3 is 14 residues long. CDR1 is MNHEY, CDR2 SVGAGI, per germline. The CDR3 loop reads CASSYFGTAYGYTF. In DNA form, the CDR3 reads TGTGCCAGCAGTTACTTTGGGACGGCCTATGGCTACACCTTC.

This chain joins TRBV11-2 and TRBJ2-5; D possibly corresponds to TRBD2 (5 bases). Trimming shortened V by 1 base and J by 5 bases, and 8 bases separated the two germline ends. Germline V CDR1 and CDR2: SGHAT, FQNNGV. The CDR3 sequence is 13 residues long. The CDR3 sequence: CASSLGGYETQYF. CDR3 in DNA: TGTGCCAGCAGCTTAGGCGGGTACGAGACCCAGTACTTC.

This chain joins TRBV4-2 and TRBJ1-1; D is unclear. Trimming cost V 4 bases and J 7 bases, with 19 bases left between them. The CDR3 runs to 15 residues. The V gene's germline CDR1 is LGHNA and CDR2 YNFKEQ. CDR3 DNA sequence: TGTGCCAGCAGCCGCCTTAAACAGACCGCCAATGAAGCTTTCTTT. Its translation is CASSRLKQTANEAFF.

This clone was found once. This chain joins TRBV2 and TRBJ2-2; D remains ambiguous. V lost 3 bases and J 6 bases, leaving 11 bases between the germline ends. The V gene's germline CDR1 is SNHLY and CDR2 FYNNEI. The CDR3 covers 14 residues. CDR3 sequence: CASSDNRRAGELFF. CDR3 DNA: TGTGCCAGCAGTGATAATAGACGCGCCGGGGAGCTGTTTTTT.

This clone turned up a few times. The chain couples TRBV11-2 to TRBJ1-2; D not resolved. Germline CDR1 reads SGHAT; CDR2 reads FQNNGV. Trimming stripped 1 base from V and 0 bases from J, with 6 bases between. The CDR3 is 14 amino acids. The chain's CDR3 is CASSLVQTNYGYTF. The DNA for the CDR3 is TGTGCCAGCAGCTTAGTACAGACTAACTATGGCTACACCTTC.

CDR3 nucleotides: TGTGCCAGCAGCCTTCGACTAGCGGGGGAGAGCTCCTACAATGAGCAGTTCTTC. It is translated as CASSLRLAGESSYNEQFF. This chain links TRBV28 with TRBJ2-1; TRBD2 agrees at 12 bases. Germline V gene lookup returns CDR1 MDHEN and CDR2 SYDVKM. The CDR3 has 18 residues. V was pared by 6 bases and J by 0 bases, with 9 bases of the junction left unmatched.

The J gene is TRBJ2-7, the V gene TRBV27; 7 positions agree with TRBD1. The CDR3 loop spans 13 amino acids. V was clipped by 6 bases and J by 4 bases; unmatched bases: 6. Germline lookup yields CDR1 MNHEY and CDR2 SMNVEV (reference sequence). The CDR3 spells CASSPGQLYEQYF. The CDR3 nucleotides are TGTGCCAGCAGCCCGGGACAGTTATACGAGCAGTACTTC.